Sequencing of this T cell receptor (beta chain) was carried out in a study of blood T cells in healthy people across ages. The V and J ends lost 8 bases and 2 bases respectively, with 12 bases between them. This CDR3 contains 13 residues. The V gene's germline CDR1 is LNHDA and CDR2 SQIVND (reference sequence). This clonotype was picked up a small number of times. Combining a sample-barcoded 5' primer with a J-beta primer mix, a second PCR ran for roughly 7 to 12 cycles. TCRdb re-analysed the 5' RACE reads in MiXCR, keeping a single row per CDR3 protein. Of some 900,000 distinct CDR3 sequences listed, more than 25% are singletons.

Sequencing used blood. The TCR was taken from a woman older than 75 in good health. This chain joins TRBV19 and TRBJ1-2, with D unclear. The CDR3 sequence: CASGLGKNYGYTF. Here the CDR3 DNA reads TGTGCCAGTGGCCTGGGGAAAAACTATGGCTACACCTTC.